The next 5 T cell receptor beta chains were all read from a single sample in a study of blood T cell repertoires in COVID-19. Some clones are missing from TCRdb's copy, which holds only in-frame ones; the method was immunoSEQ multiplex PCR. The sample holds 95,000 to 110,000 clones, roughly 90% seen once. Sequencing used peripheral blood. These receptors were obtained from a human donor in a cohort sampled during active COVID-19.

The chain employs TRBV7-2 and TRBJ2-1; TRBD2 matches at 12 bases. Germline V CDR1 and CDR2: SGHTA, FQGNSA. With V trimmed by 0 bases and J by 9 bases, 3 bases remained unmatched. There are 15 residues in the CDR3. In DNA form, the CDR3 reads TGTGCCAGCAGCTTAGCGACTAGCGGGAGCGTTGAGCAGTTCTTC. Protein sequence: CASSLATSGSVEQFF.

V is TRBV19 and J is TRBJ2-7, with D unresolved. This CDR3 is 12 amino acids long. Deletions cut 7 bases from V and 1 base from J, with 8 bases between. In germline, CDR1 is LNHDA, CDR2 SQIVND (reference sequence). The CDR3 here is CASMGRSYEQYF. The DNA of the CDR3 is TGTGCCAGTATGGGCAGATCCTACGAGCAGTACTTC.

This chain uses TRBV5-6 with TRBJ2-1; 9 bases map to TRBD1. Per the germline V gene, CDR1 is SGHDT and CDR2 is YYEEEE. The V gene end was trimmed by 4 bases and the J gene end by 10 bases; junction bases not matched to a gene: 12. The CDR3 has 15 residues. The CDR3 is CASSGRDRAFIEQFF. In DNA, the CDR3 is TGTGCCAGCAGCGGACGGGACAGGGCGTTCATAGAGCAGTTCTTC.

The chain combines TRBV10-3 with TRBJ2-5; 13 bases align to TRBD2. V dropped 10 bases and J dropped 4; count of bases not matched to a gene: 18. The germline gives CDR1 ENHRY, CDR2 SYGVKD. The CDR3 runs 18 residues. CDR3 sequence reads: CASSIGTSGNFELETQYF. The DNA of the CDR3 is TGTGCCAGTTCTATCGGGACTAGCGGGAATTTTGAGCTAGAGACCCAGTACTTC.

The gene calls are TRBV7-9 and TRBJ1-6; 7 bases are shared with TRBD1. Germline V gene sequence: CDR1 SEHNR, CDR2 FQNEAQ (reference sequence). The CDR3 loop spans 19 amino acids. V lost 5 bases and J lost 3; bases outside the gene matches: 16. CDR3 bases: TGTGCCAGCAGCGCAAGTAAACCGGGACAGCTAAACTATAATTCACCCCTCCACTTT. This encodes CASSASKPGQLNYNSPLHF.